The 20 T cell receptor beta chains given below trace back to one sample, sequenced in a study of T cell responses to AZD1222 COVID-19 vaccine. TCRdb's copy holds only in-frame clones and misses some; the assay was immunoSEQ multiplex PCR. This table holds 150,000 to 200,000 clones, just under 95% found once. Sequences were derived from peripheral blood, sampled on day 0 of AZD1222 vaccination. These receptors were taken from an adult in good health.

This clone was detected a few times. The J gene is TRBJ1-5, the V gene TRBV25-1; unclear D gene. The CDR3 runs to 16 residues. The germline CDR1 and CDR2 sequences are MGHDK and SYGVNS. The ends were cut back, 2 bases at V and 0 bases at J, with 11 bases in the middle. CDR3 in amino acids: CASSELDGDSNQPQHF. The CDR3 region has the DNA TGTGCCAGCAGTGAACTCGATGGGGATAGCAATCAGCCCCAGCATTTT.

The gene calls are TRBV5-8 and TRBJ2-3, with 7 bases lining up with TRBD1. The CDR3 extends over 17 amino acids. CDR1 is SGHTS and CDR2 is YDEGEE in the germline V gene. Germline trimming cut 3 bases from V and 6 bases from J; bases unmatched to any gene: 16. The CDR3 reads CASSSGRHIIQGDTQYF. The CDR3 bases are TGTGCCAGCAGCTCCGGACGCCATATAATACAGGGGGATACGCAGTATTTT.

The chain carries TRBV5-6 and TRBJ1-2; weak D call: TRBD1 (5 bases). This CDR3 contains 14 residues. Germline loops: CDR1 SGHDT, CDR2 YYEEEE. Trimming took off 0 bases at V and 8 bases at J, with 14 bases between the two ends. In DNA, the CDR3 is TGTGCCAGCAGCTTGGGCGTCGGACAAGGAGGCTACACCTTC. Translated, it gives CASSLGVGQGGYTF.

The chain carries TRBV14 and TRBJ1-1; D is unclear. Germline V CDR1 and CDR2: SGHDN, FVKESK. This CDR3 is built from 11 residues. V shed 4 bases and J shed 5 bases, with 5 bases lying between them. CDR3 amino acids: CASSPATEAFF. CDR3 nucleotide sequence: TGTGCCAGCAGCCCAGCGACTGAAGCTTTCTTT.

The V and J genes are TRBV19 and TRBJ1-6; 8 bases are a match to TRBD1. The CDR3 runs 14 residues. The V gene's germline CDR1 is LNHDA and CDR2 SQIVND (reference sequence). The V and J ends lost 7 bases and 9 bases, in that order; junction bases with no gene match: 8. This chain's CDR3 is CASTPGQAASPLHF. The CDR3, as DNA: TGTGCCAGTACCCCGGGACAGGCGGCTTCACCCCTCCACTTT. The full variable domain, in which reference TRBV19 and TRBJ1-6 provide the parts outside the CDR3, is DGGITQSPKYLFRKEGQNVTLSCEQNLNHDAMYWYRQDPGQGLRLIYYSQIVNDFQKGDIAEGYSVSREKKESFPLTVTSAQKNPTAFYLCASTPGQAASPLHFGNGTRLTVT.

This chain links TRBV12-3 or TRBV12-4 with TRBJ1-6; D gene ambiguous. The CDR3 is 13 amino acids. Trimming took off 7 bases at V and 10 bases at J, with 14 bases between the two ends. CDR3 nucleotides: TGTGCCAGCACCCTAAGGGTCATGTCACCCCTCCACTTT. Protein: CASTLRVMSPLHF.

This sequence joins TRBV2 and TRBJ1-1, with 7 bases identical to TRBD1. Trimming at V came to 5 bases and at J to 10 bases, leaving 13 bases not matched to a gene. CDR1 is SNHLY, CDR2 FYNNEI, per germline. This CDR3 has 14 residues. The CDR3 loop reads CASSTRQGSLGAFF. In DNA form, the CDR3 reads TGTGCCAGCAGTACCCGACAGGGTTCATTAGGAGCTTTCTTT. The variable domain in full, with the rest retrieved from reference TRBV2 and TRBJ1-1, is EPEVTQTPSHQVTQMGQEVILRCVPISNHLYFYWYRQILGQKVEFLVSFYNNEISEKSEIFDDQFSVERPDGSNFTLKIRSTKLEDSAMYFCASSTRQGSLGAFFGQGTRLTVV.

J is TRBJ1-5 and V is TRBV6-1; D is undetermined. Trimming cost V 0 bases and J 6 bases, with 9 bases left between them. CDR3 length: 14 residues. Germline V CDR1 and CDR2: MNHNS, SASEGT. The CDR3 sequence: CASSEASYVQPQHF. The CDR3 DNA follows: TGTGCCAGCAGTGAAGCGTCATATGTTCAGCCCCAGCATTTT.

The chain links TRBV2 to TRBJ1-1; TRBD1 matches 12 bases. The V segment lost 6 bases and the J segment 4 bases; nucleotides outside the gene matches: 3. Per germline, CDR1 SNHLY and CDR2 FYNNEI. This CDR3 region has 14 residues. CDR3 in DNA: TGTGCCAGCAGAAGGGGACAGGGGGCCACTGAAGCTTTCTTT. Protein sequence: CASRRGQGATEAFF.

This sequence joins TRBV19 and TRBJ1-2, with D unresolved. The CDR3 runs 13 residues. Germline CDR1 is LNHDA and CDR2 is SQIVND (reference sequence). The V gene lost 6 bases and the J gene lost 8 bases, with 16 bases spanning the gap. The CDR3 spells CASSPRTSWGYTF. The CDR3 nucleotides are TGTGCCAGTAGCCCCCGGACTTCATGGGGCTACACCTTC. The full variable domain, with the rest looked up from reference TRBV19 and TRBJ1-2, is DGGITQSPKYLFRKEGQNVTLSCEQNLNHDAMYWYRQDPGQGLRLIYYSQIVNDFQKGDIAEGYSVSREKKESFPLTVTSAQKNPTAFYLCASSPRTSWGYTFGSGTRLTVV.

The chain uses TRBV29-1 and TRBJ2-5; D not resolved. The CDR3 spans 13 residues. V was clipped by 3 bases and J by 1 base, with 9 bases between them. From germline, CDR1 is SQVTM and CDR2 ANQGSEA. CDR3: CSVEWQIQETQYF. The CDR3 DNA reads TGCAGCGTTGAGTGGCAGATCCAAGAGACCCAGTACTTC.

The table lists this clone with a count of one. CDR3 protein: CARSDHVNGYNEQFF. As DNA, the CDR3 is TGTGCCAGAAGCGATCACGTCAATGGCTACAATGAGCAGTTCTTC. The chain combines TRBV7-5 with TRBJ2-1. TRBV7-5 is deemed a pseudogene. The CDR3 extends over 15 amino acids.

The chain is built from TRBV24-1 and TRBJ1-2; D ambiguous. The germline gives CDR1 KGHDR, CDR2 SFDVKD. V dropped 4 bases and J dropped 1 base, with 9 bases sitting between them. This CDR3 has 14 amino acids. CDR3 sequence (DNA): TGTGCCACCAGTGAGCCCACAGTTAACTATGGCTACACCTTC. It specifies CATSEPTVNYGYTF.

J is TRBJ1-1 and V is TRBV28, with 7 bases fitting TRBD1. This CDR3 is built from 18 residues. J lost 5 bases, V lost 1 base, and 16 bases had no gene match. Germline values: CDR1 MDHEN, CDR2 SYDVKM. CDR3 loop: CASSLFENRNRGRTEAFF. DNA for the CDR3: TGTGCCAGCAGTTTATTCGAGAACCGGAACAGGGGCCGGACTGAAGCTTTCTTT. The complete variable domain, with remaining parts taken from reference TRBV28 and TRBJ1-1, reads DVKVTQSSRYLVKRTGEKVFLECVQDMDHENMFWYRQDPGLGLRLIYFSYDVKMKEKGDIPEGYSVSREKKERFSLILESASTNQTSMYLCASSLFENRNRGRTEAFFGQGTRLTVV.

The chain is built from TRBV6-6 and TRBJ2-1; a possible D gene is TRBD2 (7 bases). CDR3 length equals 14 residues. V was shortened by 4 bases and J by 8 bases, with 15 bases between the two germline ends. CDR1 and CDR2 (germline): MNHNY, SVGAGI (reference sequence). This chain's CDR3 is CASSFNGGPDEQFF. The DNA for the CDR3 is TGTGCCAGCAGTTTTAACGGGGGGCCCGATGAGCAGTTCTTC.

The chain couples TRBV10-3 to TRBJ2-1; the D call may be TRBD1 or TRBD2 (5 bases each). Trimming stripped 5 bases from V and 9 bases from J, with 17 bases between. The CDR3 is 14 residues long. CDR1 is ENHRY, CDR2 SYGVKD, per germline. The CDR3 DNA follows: TGTGCCATCAGTCGGGGCATAGGCGCGAGTGAGCAGTTCTTC. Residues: CAISRGIGASEQFF.

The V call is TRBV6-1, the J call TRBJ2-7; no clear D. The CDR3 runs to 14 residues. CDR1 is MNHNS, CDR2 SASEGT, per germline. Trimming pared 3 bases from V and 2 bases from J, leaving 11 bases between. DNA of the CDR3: TGTGCCAGCAGTGAGGTAGGCAGTACCTACGAGCAGTACTTC. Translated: CASSEVGSTYEQYF.

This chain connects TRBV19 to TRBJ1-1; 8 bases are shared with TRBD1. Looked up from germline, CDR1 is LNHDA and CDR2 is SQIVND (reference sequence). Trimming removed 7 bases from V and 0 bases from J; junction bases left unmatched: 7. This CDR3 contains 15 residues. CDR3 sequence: CASKIRDRMNTEAFF. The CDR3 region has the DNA TGTGCCAGTAAAATCCGGGACAGGATGAACACTGAAGCTTTCTTT.

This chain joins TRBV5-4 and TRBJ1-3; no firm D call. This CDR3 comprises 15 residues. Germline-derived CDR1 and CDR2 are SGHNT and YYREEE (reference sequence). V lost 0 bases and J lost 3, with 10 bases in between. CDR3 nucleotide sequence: TGTGCCAGCAGCTTGGGAGGGTTTAATGGAAACACCATATATTTT. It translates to CASSLGGFNGNTIYF.

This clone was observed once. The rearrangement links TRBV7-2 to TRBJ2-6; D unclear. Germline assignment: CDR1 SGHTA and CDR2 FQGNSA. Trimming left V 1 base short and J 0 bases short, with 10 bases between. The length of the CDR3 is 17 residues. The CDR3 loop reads CASSLVAYSSGANVLTF. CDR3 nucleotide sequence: TGTGCCAGCAGCTTAGTCGCCTATAGCTCTGGGGCCAACGTCCTGACTTTC.